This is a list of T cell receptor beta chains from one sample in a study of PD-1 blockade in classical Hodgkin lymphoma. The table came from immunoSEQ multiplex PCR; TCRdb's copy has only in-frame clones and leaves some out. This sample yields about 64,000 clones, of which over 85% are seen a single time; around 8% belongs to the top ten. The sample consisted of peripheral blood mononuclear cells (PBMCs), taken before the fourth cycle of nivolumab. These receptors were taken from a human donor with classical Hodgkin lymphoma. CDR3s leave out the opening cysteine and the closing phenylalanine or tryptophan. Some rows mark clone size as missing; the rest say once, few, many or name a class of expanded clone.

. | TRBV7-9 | ASSLVFRAGETQY
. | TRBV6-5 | ASSWDRFNEKLF
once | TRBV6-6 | ASSHLWGGSF
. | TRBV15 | ATSWGGPGTQY
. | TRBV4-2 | ASSQEGLVYEQY
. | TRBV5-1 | ASSLALLPSGGTPNNEQF
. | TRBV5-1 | ASSLGASGRSNTGELF
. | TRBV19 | ASSNTQDVAKNIQY
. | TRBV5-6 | ASSFGESYEQY
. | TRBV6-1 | ASSEVWQSASPLH
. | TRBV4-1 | ASSQDLQEVNSPLH
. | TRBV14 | ASSQDWGRGMRQGKYTGELF
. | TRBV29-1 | SVDIGSRQETQY
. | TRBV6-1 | ASSDRQGLNTGELF
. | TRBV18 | ASSPRTGGTGANVLT
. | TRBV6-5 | ASSLTGWADTQY
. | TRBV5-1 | ASSLATTGFDREKLF
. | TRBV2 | ASSPGSGTDTQY
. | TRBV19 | ASSIMGLAGTDTQY
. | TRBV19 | ASSADRGNYGYT
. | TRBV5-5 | ASSLGWGRLREQY
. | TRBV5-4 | ASSEGQGRETQY
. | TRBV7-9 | ASSLERLAGGREQF
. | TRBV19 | ASSISRDYGYT
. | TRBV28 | ASSPRKIVPPEANYGYT
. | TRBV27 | ASSFGLRETQY
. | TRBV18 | ASSPLGDGYEQY
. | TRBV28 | ASTHGLRTGDQPQH
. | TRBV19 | ASSIPGRANQPQH
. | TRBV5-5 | ASSLTGRINQPQH
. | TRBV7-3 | ASSSPNRDRMY
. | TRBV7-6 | ASSSWGQLGSPLH
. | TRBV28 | ASSRLRDQY
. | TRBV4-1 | ASSQDPPLGLSNEQF
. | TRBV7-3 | ASSLGDGSYEQY
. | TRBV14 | ASSQGQAGRLNGKQF
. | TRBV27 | ASSLMGFGGDEQY
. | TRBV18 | ASSATLGDTQY
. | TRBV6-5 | ASSYSNRVGTGELF
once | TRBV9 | ASSVVAANYNEQF
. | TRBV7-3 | ASSLWGGSGGELF
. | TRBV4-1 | ASSQESSGGAGEQF
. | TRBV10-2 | ASSPLGQWNTEAF
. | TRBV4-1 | ASSQDHPSYGYT
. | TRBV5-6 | ASSPMTGAGELF
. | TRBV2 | ASSSSYNQPQH
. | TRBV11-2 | ASSLNLAGAEETQY
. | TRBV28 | ASRGQLGFANQPQH
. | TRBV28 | ASSPLVARVTEQY
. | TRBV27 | ASSAGTRGGTDTQY
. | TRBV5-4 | ASSDPQGRKAF
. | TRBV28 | ASNRGRTYEQY